Presented here are 20 T cell receptor beta chains from one specimen sequenced in a study of cytomegalovirus exposure and HLA in healthy donors. The PCR was carried out with 60 Vbeta primers and 13 Jbeta primers. Profiled with immunoSEQ multiplex PCR; TCRdb holds only in-frame clones, not every one. The sample lists fewer than 100,000 clones; roughly 78% were seen once. The source material was PBMCs. The receptors were sampled from a woman in her sixties in good health and CMV-seronegative.

V is TRBV6-5 and J is TRBJ2-1; possibly TRBD1 for D (6 bases). Trimming removed 5 bases from V and 3 bases from J, with 14 bases in between. The germline gives CDR1 MNHEY, CDR2 SVGAGI. The CDR3 sequence is 15 residues long. This chain's CDR3 is CASSLQGVDYNEQFF. The CDR3 bases are TGTGCCAGCAGTCTACAGGGTGTGGACTACAATGAGCAGTTCTTC.

The V and J genes are TRBV6-6 and TRBJ2-1; unclear D gene. The CDR3 runs 14 residues. Germline V gene sequence: CDR1 MNHNY, CDR2 SVGAGI (reference sequence). V lost 6 bases, J lost 6 bases, and 15 bases lay in between. The CDR3 DNA is TGTGCCAGCAGACTGACCCTAGAGTTCAATGAGCAGTTCTTC. Translation gives CASRLTLEFNEQFF.

This rearrangement joins TRBV7-8 to TRBJ1-6; 7 bases line up with TRBD1. Germline lookup yields CDR1 SGHVS and CDR2 FQNEAQ. The CDR3 extends over 15 amino acids. J gave up 7 bases and V 3 bases, and 6 bases lay outside the gene matches. The CDR3 nucleotides read TGTGCCAGCAGCTTTTCGCCCAGGGGGAATTCACCCCTCCACTTT. Translating it yields CASSFSPRGNSPLHF.

This chain links TRBV5-6 with TRBJ1-2; the match to TRBD1 covers 10 bases. The CDR3 covers 16 residues. V shed 2 bases, J shed 2 bases, and the junction held 6 bases outside the gene matches. Germline V gives CDR1 SGHDT, CDR2 YYEEEE. The CDR3 is CASSLRQGASNYGYTF. CDR3 coding DNA: TGTGCCAGCAGCTTACGACAGGGGGCCTCCAACTATGGCTACACCTTC. The full variable domain, its missing parts supplied by reference TRBV5-6 and TRBJ1-2, is DAGVTQSPTHLIKTRGQQVTLRCSPKSGHDTVSWYQQALGQGPQFIFQYYEEEERQRGNFPDRFSGHQFPNYSSELNVNALLLGDSALYLCASSLRQGASNYGYTFGSGTRLTVV.

The CDR3 sequence is CASSYSRRLPNYGYTF. CDR3 sequence (DNA): TGTGCCAGCAGTTACTCGAGGCGACTCCCTAACTATGGCTACACCTTC. V is TRBV6-5 and J is TRBJ1-2; unclear D gene. In germline, CDR1 is MNHEY, CDR2 SVGAGI. Between the trimmed V and J ends, which lost 0 bases and 0 bases, there was a span of 11 bases. The CDR3 consists of 16 residues.

This chain connects TRBV19 to TRBJ1-5; 8 bases map to TRBD1. The V gene end was trimmed by 4 bases and the J gene end by 2 bases; junction bases not matched to a gene: 10. Germline lookup yields CDR1 LNHDA and CDR2 SQIVND (reference sequence). The CDR3 has 17 amino acids. CDR3 DNA: TGTGCCAGTAGTACGCCGGACAGGGACGGAGGCAATCAGCCCCAGCATTTT. Translating it yields CASSTPDRDGGNQPQHF.

J is TRBJ2-5 and V is TRBV19, with 9 bases that match TRBD1. Germline CDR1 and CDR2: LNHDA and SQIVND (reference sequence). J gave up 1 base and V 3 bases, and 6 bases lay outside the gene matches. This CDR3 comprises 16 residues. The CDR3 is CASSMGQGVFQETQYF. In DNA form, the CDR3 reads TGTGCCAGTAGTATGGGACAGGGTGTTTTCCAAGAGACCCAGTACTTC.

The chain couples TRBV5-8 to TRBJ2-7, with 12 bases aligning to TRBD2. CDR1 is SGHTS and CDR2 is YDEGEE in the germline V gene. J lost 2 bases, V lost 5 bases, and 8 bases had no gene match. This CDR3 contains 16 residues. The CDR3: CASRLAPSGRAYEQYF. The CDR3, as DNA: TGTGCCAGCAGACTGGCCCCTAGCGGGAGGGCCTACGAGCAGTACTTC.

The rearrangement uses TRBV6-4 and TRBJ1-1, with D unclear. The length of the CDR3 is 14 residues. CDR1 is MRHNA and CDR2 is SNTAGT in the germline V gene. V lost 6 bases and J lost 3, with 14 bases in between. The DNA of the CDR3 is TGTGCCAGCAGGGAGGATTTAGGTGACACTGAAGCTTTCTTT. Its translation is CASREDLGDTEAFF.

V and J are TRBV28 and TRBJ2-7; 7 nucleotides agree with TRBD1. This CDR3 has 14 amino acids. V was pared by 5 bases and J by 2 bases, with 6 bases of the junction left unmatched. Per germline, CDR1 MDHEN and CDR2 SYDVKM. The CDR3 bases are TGTGCCAGCAGTACCGGACAGGATCCCTACGAGCAGTACTTC. This translates into CASSTGQDPYEQYF.

The table lists this clone with a count of one. The rearrangement links TRBV10-3 to TRBJ2-5; TRBD2 aligns across 8 bases. This CDR3 has 17 amino acids. V dropped 2 bases and J dropped 3; count of bases not matched to a gene: 11. The germline CDR1 and CDR2 sequences are ENHRY and SYGVKD. The CDR3 nucleotides read TGTGCCATCAGTGAGCCCCCAAGCGGGGGTCGGAAAGAGACCCAGTACTTC. It codes for CAISEPPSGGRKETQYF.

This chain connects TRBV5-1 to TRBJ2-1; the match to TRBD2 covers 12 bases. V lost 3 bases to trimming and J lost 0 bases; unmatched junction nucleotides: 1. Germline CDR1 and CDR2: SGHRS and YFSETQ. The CDR3 has 16 amino acids. For the CDR3, the DNA is TGCGCCAGCAGCTGGACTAGCGGGAACTCCTACAATGAGCAGTTCTTC. This codes for CASSWTSGNSYNEQFF.

The chain uses TRBV6-6 and TRBJ1-6, with a tentative D call TRBD1 (6 bases). The CDR3 has 13 residues. V was pared by 11 bases and J by 10 bases, with 18 bases between. Per the germline V gene, CDR1 is MNHNY and CDR2 is SVGAGI (reference sequence). CDR3 sequence: CASHRDTRSPLHF. The CDR3, as DNA: TGTGCCTCCCACCGGGACACGAGGTCACCCCTCCACTTT.

In its sample, this clone was seen a few times. J is TRBJ2-7 and V is TRBV10-3; 9 bases map to TRBD1. The CDR3 contains 15 residues. CDR1 and CDR2 (germline): ENHRY, SYGVKD. V lost 6 bases and J lost 2; bases outside the gene matches: 8. The CDR3 reads CAIRSDRGEPYEQYF. The CDR3 DNA follows: TGTGCCATCAGGTCGGACAGGGGAGAACCCTACGAGCAGTACTTC.

This clone was observed a few times. The V gene is TRBV30, the J gene TRBJ1-3; D call uncertain. The germline V gene encodes CDR1 GTSNPN and CDR2 SVGIG (reference sequence). Trimming removed 6 bases from V and 0 bases from J, with 9 bases in between. The CDR3 contains 13 residues. DNA of the CDR3: TGTGCCTGCGAAGAGAGCTCTGGAAACACCATATATTTT. It is translated as CACEESSGNTIYF.

This clone came up once. This chain uses TRBV19 with TRBJ2-7; D may be TRBD2 (5 bases). Trimming cost V 2 bases and J 2 bases, with 10 bases left between them. The germline gives CDR1 LNHDA, CDR2 SQIVND (reference sequence). CDR3 length: 14 amino acids. The CDR3 is CASSINEGAYEQYF. CDR3 coding DNA: TGTGCCAGTAGTATAAATGAGGGAGCCTACGAGCAGTACTTC.

The rearrangement links TRBV28 to TRBJ1-1; the match to TRBD1 covers 7 bases. Germline V gene data show CDR1 as MDHEN and CDR2 as SYDVKM. Losses at the gene ends were 4 bases for V and 1 base for J; bases not matched to a gene: 3. The length of the CDR3 is 14 residues. In DNA form, the CDR3 reads TGTGCCAGCAGTTCGACAGGGCCGAACACTGAAGCTTTCTTT. Translation: CASSSTGPNTEAFF.

The chain uses TRBV5-1 and TRBJ1-1, with D perhaps TRBD1 (6 bases). Germline values: CDR1 SGHRS, CDR2 YFSETQ. This CDR3 comprises 14 residues. Trimming stripped 5 bases from V and 3 bases from J, with 14 bases between. The CDR3 DNA sequence: TGCGCCAGCAGGCCGACCGGGACACACACTGAAGCTTTCTTT. This encodes CASRPTGTHTEAFF.

This chain links TRBV28 with TRBJ2-5; D gene unclear. The CDR3 extends over 15 amino acids. Per germline, CDR1 MDHEN and CDR2 SYDVKM. Trimming shortened V by 6 bases and J by 1 base, and 15 bases separated the two germline ends. DNA for the CDR3: TGTGCCAGCAGATATCGACCATCAGGCCAAGAGACCCAGTACTTC. Protein: CASRYRPSGQETQYF. Together with reference TRBV28 and TRBJ2-5, the CDR3 gives the full variable domain: DVKVTQSSRYLVKRTGEKVFLECVQDMDHENMFWYRQDPGLGLRLIYFSYDVKMKEKGDIPEGYSVSREKKERFSLILESASTNQTSMYLCASRYRPSGQETQYFGPGTRLLVL.

DNA for the CDR3: TGTGCCAGCAGCCCGACAGGGACTGGAAACACCATATATTTT. Encoded protein: CASSPTGTGNTIYF. This chain connects TRBV9 to TRBJ1-3, with 7 positions matching TRBD1. This CDR3 has 14 residues. V was clipped by 4 bases and J by 2 bases; unmatched bases: 3. The germline gives CDR1 SGDLS, CDR2 YYNGEE.